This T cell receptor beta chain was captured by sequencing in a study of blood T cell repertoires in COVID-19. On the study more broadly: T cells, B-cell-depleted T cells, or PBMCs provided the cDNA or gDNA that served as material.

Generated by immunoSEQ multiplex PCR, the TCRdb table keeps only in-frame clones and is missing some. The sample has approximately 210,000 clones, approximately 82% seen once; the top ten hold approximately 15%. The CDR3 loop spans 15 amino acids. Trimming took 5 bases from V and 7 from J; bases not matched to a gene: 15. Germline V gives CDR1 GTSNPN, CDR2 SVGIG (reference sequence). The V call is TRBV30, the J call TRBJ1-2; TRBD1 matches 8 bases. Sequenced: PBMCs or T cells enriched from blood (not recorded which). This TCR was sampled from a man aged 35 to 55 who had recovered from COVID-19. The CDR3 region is CAWSDPGGAIRGYTF. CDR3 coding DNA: TGTGCCTGGTCGGATCCAGGGGGCGCGATCCGTGGCTACACCTTC.